The 21 T cell receptor beta chains below come from one sample, sequenced in a study of T cell repertoires in cytomegalovirus infection. For these TCRs, the target antigens are not known. MiXCR, applied by TCRdb to the reads, yields one record per CDR3 protein. The data hold more than 300,000 distinct CDR3 sequences, with about 34% observed a single time. Sequencing used cultured PBMCs, obtained from culture after CMV antigen stimulation. These receptors were collected from a human donor in good health (CMV status not recorded). Some clones in this sample may be carry-over from other donors' samples.

This clonotype was counted a few times. The V and J genes are TRBV27 and TRBJ2-6; the D gene is possibly TRBD2 (6 bases). Trimming left V 7 bases short and J 4 bases short, with 17 bases between. There are 16 residues in the CDR3. Germline V gives CDR1 MNHEY, CDR2 SMNVEV (reference sequence). In DNA, the CDR3 is TGTGCCAGCAACCCCCTCGGGGCGGGAGGGGCCAACGTCCTGACTTTC. It is translated as CASNPLGAGGANVLTF.

CDR3 nucleotides: TGTGCCAGCAGCTTAGGTCGGAGGACAGGGGGCAAGACGGGGACTGAAGCTTTCTTT. Translated: CASSLGRRTGGKTGTEAFF. The chain employs TRBV7-8 and TRBJ1-1; 11 bases align to TRBD1. The V gene's germline CDR1 is SGHVS and CDR2 FQNEAQ. Losses at the gene ends were 1 base for V and 5 bases for J; bases not matched to a gene: 15. The CDR3 is 19 amino acids.

J is TRBJ2-5 and V is TRBV12-3 or TRBV12-4; 7 nucleotides line up with TRBD1. Losses at the gene ends were 7 bases for V and 2 bases for J; bases not matched to a gene: 10. The CDR3 is made up of 15 amino acids. CDR3 coding DNA: TGTGCCAGCACAATCGCCGGGACAGCACAAGAGACCCAGTACTTC. This sequence encodes CASTIAGTAQETQYF.

The chain combines TRBV6-2 or TRBV6-3 with TRBJ2-5, with D perhaps assigned TRBD1 or TRBD2 (5 bases each). CDR1 and CDR2 (germline): MNHEY, SVGEGT. V shed 6 bases and J shed 2 bases, with 19 bases lying between them. The CDR3 has 16 amino acids. Here the CDR3 DNA reads TGTGCCAGCAGCCAGGCCACGGGGCACCCTCAAGAGACCCAGTACTTC. It encodes CASSQATGHPQETQYF.

The chain uses TRBV12-3 or TRBV12-4 and TRBJ2-3, with 9 positions matching TRBD2. The CDR3 spans 17 residues. Unmatched junction bases numbered 11, after V lost 3 bases and J lost 4 bases. The CDR3: CASSFIAGEVIPDTQYF. The DNA for the CDR3 is TGTGCCAGCAGTTTCATAGCGGGAGAAGTGATCCCAGATACGCAGTATTTT.

The chain couples TRBV24-1 to TRBJ1-1; tentative D call: TRBD1 (5 bases). Deletions cut 0 bases from V and 13 bases from J, with 11 bases between. The CDR3 runs 12 residues. Germline V gene sequence: CDR1 KGHDR, CDR2 SFDVKD. CDR3 sequence (DNA): TGTGCCACCAGTGATTTGCGTGACAGCCTTTTCTTT. Its protein product is CATSDLRDSLFF.

The chain is built from TRBV6-2 or TRBV6-3 and TRBJ2-4; TRBD2 aligns across 9 bases. V lost 2 bases and J lost 3; bases outside the gene matches: 8. The CDR3 has 17 residues. Germline loops: CDR1 MNHEY, CDR2 SVGEGT. Here the CDR3 reads CASSYAGGPSVKNIQYF. As DNA, the CDR3 is TGTGCCAGCAGTTACGCGGGAGGGCCGTCAGTCAAAAACATTCAGTACTTC.

J is TRBJ2-3 and V is TRBV2, with a tentative D call TRBD1 (6 bases). This CDR3 comprises 15 residues. CDR1 and CDR2 from the germline V gene are SNHLY and FYNNEI. V lost 5 bases to trimming and J lost 6 bases, with 18 bases between them. CDR3 nucleotide sequence: TGTGCCAGCAGTTCACCGGTGGCAGGGGTCGATACGCAGTATTTT. Its protein product is CASSSPVAGVDTQYF. Full variable domain (outside the CDR3, taken from reference TRBV2 and TRBJ2-3): EPEVTQTPSHQVTQMGQEVILRCVPISNHLYFYWYRQILGQKVEFLVSFYNNEISEKSEIFDDQFSVERPDGSNFTLKIRSTKLEDSAMYFCASSSPVAGVDTQYFGPGTRLTVL.

This clonotype occurred a few times. The chain joins TRBV11-2 to TRBJ1-2; perhaps TRBD1 as D (5 bases). The CDR3 consists of 17 residues. V lost 6 bases and J lost 3, with 23 bases in between. Looked up from germline, CDR1 is SGHAT and CDR2 is FQNNGV. The CDR3 protein is CASRSSTRGPLYYGYTF. For the CDR3, the DNA is TGTGCCAGCAGGTCATCGACACGGGGCCCCCTCTACTATGGCTACACCTTC.

The sample holds one count of this clonotype. This chain uses TRBV5-1 with TRBJ2-1, with D possibly being TRBD2 (6 bases). Germline-derived CDR1 and CDR2 are SGHRS and YFSETQ. Trimming took off 1 base at V and 4 bases at J, with 12 bases between the two ends. The CDR3 length is 15 residues. Here the CDR3 reads CASSLNPGLYNEQFF. The CDR3 nucleotides read TGCGCCAGCAGCTTGAATCCGGGACTTTACAATGAGCAGTTCTTC. Based on the CDR3 plus reference TRBV5-1 and TRBJ2-1, the full variable domain is KAGVTQTPRYLIKTRGQQVTLSCSPISGHRSVSWYQQTPGQGLQFLFEYFSETQRNKGNFPGRFSGRQFSNSRSEMNVSTLELGDSALYLCASSLNPGLYNEQFFGPGTRLTVL.

The chain has TRBV19 and TRBJ2-5, with D possibly being TRBD1 or TRBD2 (5 bases each). This CDR3 is built from 15 residues. V was cut by 3 bases and J by 0 bases, with 11 bases left in between. CDR1 and CDR2 (germline): LNHDA, SQIVND (reference sequence). CDR3 region: CASSITGTNQETQYF. CDR3 nucleotide sequence: TGTGCCAGTAGTATTACCGGGACCAACCAAGAGACCCAGTACTTC.

This clonotype has just a few counts. CDR3 protein: CASRQQSLGVEAFF. Written as DNA, the CDR3 is TGTGCCAGCAGGCAACAGAGTTTAGGGGTAGAAGCTTTCTTT. The V call is TRBV6-6, the J call TRBJ1-1; D perhaps matches TRBD1 (5 bases). V dropped 6 bases and J dropped 8 bases, with 19 bases sitting between them. Germline CDR1 reads MNHNY; CDR2 reads SVGAGI (reference sequence). The CDR3 loop spans 14 amino acids.

The sample holds a few counts of this clonotype. V gene TRBV20-1 combines with J gene TRBJ2-1; D is possibly TRBD1 or TRBD2 (6 bases each). Germline values: CDR1 DFQATT, CDR2 SNEGSKA (reference sequence). Trimming pared 4 bases from V and 4 bases from J, leaving 17 bases between. This CDR3 is built from 15 residues. The DNA of the CDR3 is TGCAGTGCTACCCCAAGTCGGGGGCCTTACAATGAGCAGTTCTTC. As protein: CSATPSRGPYNEQFF.

This clonotype occurred a few times. V gene TRBV9 combines with J gene TRBJ1-2, with TRBD1 identical over 9 bases. This CDR3 spans 18 amino acids. Germline CDR1 SGDLS, CDR2 YYNGEE. The junction had 10 bases not matched to a gene; V was cut back by 0 bases and J by 1 base. CDR3 sequence: CASSVGAGGTGLNYGYTF. Here the CDR3 DNA reads TGTGCCAGCAGCGTAGGAGCTGGAGGGACAGGGCTTAACTATGGCTACACCTTC.

V is TRBV12-3 or TRBV12-4 and J is TRBJ2-1, with D possibly being TRBD1 (5 bases). The CDR3 contains 12 residues. Trimming cost V 2 bases and J 10 bases, with 9 bases left between them. DNA of the CDR3: TGTGCCAGCAGTTTAACGGCAGGGGAGCAGTTCTTC. Protein sequence: CASSLTAGEQFF.

This clonotype was picked up one time. J is TRBJ2-2 and V is TRBV5-4; possibly TRBD1 for D (7 bases). The CDR3 covers 17 residues. The ends were cut back, 4 bases at V and 7 bases at J, with 23 bases in the middle. Per the germline V gene, CDR1 is SGHNT and CDR2 is YYREEE (reference sequence). The CDR3 reads CASSRFLRGDRDGELFF. The CDR3 region has the DNA TGTGCCAGCAGCAGATTCTTGCGGGGTGACAGGGACGGGGAGCTGTTTTTT.

The chain is built from TRBV6-1 and TRBJ2-1, with 8 bases that match TRBD2. CDR3 length: 15 amino acids. Per germline, CDR1 MNHNS and CDR2 SASEGT. V shed 7 bases, J shed 4 bases, and the junction held 9 bases outside the gene matches. CDR3 nucleotides: TGTGCCAGCATCAAGGGACTAGAGATTTACAATGAGCAGTTCTTC. It codes for CASIKGLEIYNEQFF.

A remark on this clonotype: One end of the junction does not line up with germline, which may come from a read error. J is TRBJ1-6 and V is TRBV28; no clear D. The germline V gene has CDR1 MDHEN and CDR2 SYDVKM. The CDR3 has 14 residues. The CDR3 nucleotides read TGTGCCAACAGTGTGAACGATTTTCGTTCACCCCTCCACTTT. Translating gives CANSVNDFRSPLHF.

The genes are TRBV4-1 and TRBJ2-3; D is perhaps TRBD1 (5 bases). Germline V CDR1 and CDR2: MGHRA, YSYEKL. V shed 0 bases and J shed 7 bases, with 14 bases lying between them. This CDR3 spans 15 amino acids. CDR3 sequence (DNA): TGCGCCAGCAGCCAAGATCTTGCAGGGTCGAATACGCAGTATTTT. Its protein product is CASSQDLAGSNTQYF.

The chain joins TRBV5-4 to TRBJ1-2, with D unclear. Trimming stripped 2 bases from V and 10 bases from J, with 15 bases between. CDR3 length equals 13 residues. CDR1 and CDR2 (germline): SGHNT, YYREEE (reference sequence). The CDR3 is CASSFRAKEDYTF. For the CDR3, the DNA is TGTGCCAGCAGCTTCCGCGCTAAAGAAGACTACACCTTC.

The CDR3: CASRGDLGGGKLFF. In DNA form, the CDR3 reads TGTGCCAGTAGGGGGGACTTGGGCGGGGGAAAACTGTTTTTT. The chain carries TRBV19 and TRBJ1-4, with D perhaps matching TRBD1 (5 bases). Trimming took 6 bases from V and 10 from J, leaving 18 bases between them. This CDR3 has 14 residues. In germline, CDR1 is LNHDA, CDR2 SQIVND (reference sequence).